The 27 T cell receptor beta chains below were found in one sample sequenced in a study of regulatory T cells in long-lasting Graves disease. Time point noted: newly diagnosed GD, antithyroid drugs for less than 3 months. After RNA was extracted from PBMCs, the TCR library was made from it. Libraries of TCR beta came from iRepertoire HTBI primers plus Arm-PCR of CDR3 regions. Using its own MiXCR run on the multiplex PCR reads, TCRdb lists one record per CDR3 protein. The sample includes about 530,000 distinct CDR3 sequences, about 16% seen only once; the top ten take roughly 25%. The sample was also linked to a second study, of T cells in Graves' hyperthyroidism and ophthalmopathy.

This material consisted of peripheral blood mononuclear cells (PBMCs), taken at new diagnosis, from a patient treated with antithyroid drugs. The receptors here all came from a woman aged 35-65 years with Graves disease.

As to this clonotype: Germline and junction disagree at one end, which may indicate a read error. This chain uses TRBV12-3 or TRBV12-4 with TRBJ1-3; D possibly corresponds to TRBD1 (5 bases). The CDR3 runs to 16 residues. The CDR3 sequence is CASSLSGPSSGNIIYF. The CDR3 DNA reads TGTGCCAGCAGCCTTTCGGGGCCCAGCTCTGGAAACATCATATATTTT.

This clonotype showed up just a few times. V usage is TRBV20-1 and J usage is TRBJ2-2, with D possibly called TRBD1 or TRBD2 (5 bases each). Germline V gene lookup returns CDR1 DFQATT and CDR2 SNEGSKA (reference sequence). CDR3 size: 15 residues. V was shortened by 3 bases and J by 0 bases, with 11 bases between the two germline ends. The CDR3 loop is CSARRDGTNTGELFF. Written as DNA, the CDR3 is TGCAGTGCTAGGAGGGACGGAACGAACACCGGGGAGCTGTTTTTT.

The chain recombines TRBV20-1 with TRBJ2-3; a weak D match, TRBD2 (6 bases). Germline V gene data show CDR1 as DFQATT and CDR2 as SNEGSKA (reference sequence). This CDR3 comprises 12 residues. The V end was cut by 0 bases, the J end by 8 bases, with 9 bases between. CDR3: CSARDFGGTQYF. The DNA for the CDR3 is TGCAGTGCTAGAGATTTCGGGGGTACGCAGTATTTT.

The sample holds a few counts of this clonotype. This chain's CDR3 is CASSPRTELYGYTF. The CDR3 nucleotides read TGTGCCAGCAGCCCCCGAACGGAGCTCTATGGCTACACCTTC. This chain connects TRBV9 to TRBJ1-2, with D uncertain. Trimming stripped 4 bases from V and 4 bases from J, with 14 bases between. CDR3 length: 14 residues. CDR1 SGDLS and CDR2 YYNGEE come from the germline V gene.

This clonotype was seen many times. The chain has TRBV6-9 and TRBJ2-7; the match to TRBD2 covers 11 bases. V was pared by 3 bases and J by 2 bases, with 9 bases of the junction left unmatched. There are 17 residues in the CDR3. The germline V gene encodes CDR1 MNHGY and CDR2 SVAAGI. The CDR3: CASSYLLTSGVPYEQYF. Here the CDR3 DNA reads TGTGCCAGCAGTTACTTACTGACTAGCGGGGTTCCCTACGAGCAGTACTTC.

This clonotype was counted at least ten times. This chain connects TRBV20-1 to TRBJ1-1; a possible D gene is TRBD1 (6 bases). This CDR3 is built from 12 residues. V lost 6 bases to trimming and J lost 1 base, with 9 bases between them. Germline V lookup: CDR1 DFQATT, CDR2 SNEGSKA (reference sequence). The DNA of the CDR3 is TGCAGTGCCGCACAGGGGAACACTGAAGCTTTCTTT. Its protein is CSAAQGNTEAFF.

In its sample, this clonotype was seen many times. The chain has TRBV6-1 and TRBJ1-2, with TRBD1 matching 9 bases. The CDR3 consists of 16 residues. Per germline, CDR1 MNHNS and CDR2 SASEGT. V trimming: 10 bases; J trimming: 0 bases; junction bases outside the gene matches: 12. The CDR3 spells CANIKTGGNSNYGYTF. The CDR3 nucleotides read TGTGCCAACATAAAGACAGGGGGTAATTCTAACTATGGCTACACCTTC.

The sample holds many counts of this clonotype. The chain couples TRBV11-2 to TRBJ1-1, with TRBD1 as a possible D gene (5 bases). The CDR3 totals 14 residues. Germline CDR1 is SGHAT and CDR2 is FQNNGV. Trimming left V 5 bases short and J 0 bases short, with 10 bases between. The CDR3 bases are TGTGCCAGCAGCCCGACAGCCGTGAACACTGAAGCTTTCTTT. Residues: CASSPTAVNTEAFF.

This sequence joins TRBV4-1 and TRBJ2-7; D is unclear. The germline CDR1 and CDR2 sequences are MGHRA and YSYEKL. The ends were cut back, 4 bases at V and 5 bases at J, with 6 bases in the middle. The CDR3 extends over 11 amino acids. CDR3: CASSRRNEQYF. The CDR3 nucleotides are TGCGCCAGCAGCCGACGAAACGAGCAGTACTTC.

The rearrangement uses TRBV19 and TRBJ2-5; 7 nucleotides agree with TRBD1. CDR1 is LNHDA and CDR2 is SQIVND in the germline V gene (reference sequence). The CDR3 is 14 residues long. Unmatched junction bases numbered 9, after V lost 6 bases and J lost 5 bases. CDR3 loop: CASSLQGTEETQYF. CDR3 in DNA: TGTGCCAGTAGCCTACAGGGGACGGAGGAGACCCAGTACTTC. The whole variable domain, filled in from reference TRBV19 and TRBJ2-5, reads DGGITQSPKYLFRKEGQNVTLSCEQNLNHDAMYWYRQDPGQGLRLIYYSQIVNDFQKGDIAEGYSVSREKKESFPLTVTSAQKNPTAFYLCASSLQGTEETQYFGPGTRLLVL.

This clonotype was found many times. This sequence joins TRBV20-1 and TRBJ2-5, with 7 bases fitting TRBD1. Germline CDR1 reads DFQATT; CDR2 reads SNEGSKA (reference sequence). J was trimmed by 2 bases and V by 4 bases; bases with no gene match: 13. The CDR3 covers 16 residues. The CDR3: CSAILLTGRRQETQYF. In nucleotides, the CDR3 is TGCAGTGCTATACTCCTGACAGGGCGGCGGCAAGAGACCCAGTACTTC.

At least ten counts were recorded for this clonotype. The chain links TRBV24-1 to TRBJ1-5; D gene uncertain. This CDR3 comprises 13 residues. V shed 0 bases and J shed 4 bases, with 3 bases lying between them. Looked up from germline, CDR1 is KGHDR and CDR2 is SFDVKD. The CDR3 loop reads CATSDLGNQPQHF. The CDR3 region has the DNA TGTGCCACCAGTGATTTGGGTAATCAGCCCCAGCATTTT.

This clonotype has just a few counts. CDR3 residues: CASSPWDREDSPLHF. In DNA, the CDR3 is TGTGCCAGCAGCCCCTGGGACAGGGAAGATTCACCCCTCCACTTT. The chain links TRBV7-9 to TRBJ1-6, with 9 bases fitting TRBD1. With 5 bases clipped from V and 8 bases from J, the junction kept 7 bases outside the gene matches. The germline gives CDR1 SEHNR, CDR2 FQNEAQ (reference sequence). The CDR3 has 15 amino acids.

As concerns this clonotype: No conserved phenylalanine or tryptophan ends this CDR3, so it is likely a read error. The genes are TRBV2 and TRBJ2-7, with 10 positions matching TRBD2. The V gene end was trimmed by 5 bases and the J gene end by 4 bases; junction bases not matched to a gene: 8. The CDR3 sequence is 15 residues long. Looked up from germline, CDR1 is SNHLY and CDR2 is FYNNEI. In nucleotides, the CDR3 is TGTGCCAGCAGTACCCGACTAGCGGGTTTATACGAGCAGTACTCC. Translation gives CASSTRLAGLYEQYS.

This clonotype appeared a few times. For the CDR3, the DNA is TGCGCCAGCAGCTTGGGGGTAACTGGCTACACCTTC. Translation: CASSLGVTGYTF. V gene TRBV5-1 combines with J gene TRBJ1-2, with D hard to call. The germline V gene encodes CDR1 SGHRS and CDR2 YFSETQ. The CDR3 totals 12 residues. Trimming cost V 0 bases and J 7 bases, with 7 bases left between them.

The J gene is TRBJ2-1, the V gene TRBV6-1; tentatively, D is TRBD2 (6 bases). Germline V gene data show CDR1 as MNHNS and CDR2 as SASEGT. The CDR3 is 15 residues long. The V gene lost 3 bases and the J gene lost 3 bases, with 12 bases spanning the gap. The CDR3 sequence: CASSEGRGIYNEQFF. DNA for the CDR3: TGTGCCAGCAGTGAGGGACGGGGGATCTACAATGAGCAGTTCTTC.

This clonotype was found a few times. The chain couples TRBV12-3 or TRBV12-4 to TRBJ2-1; D may be TRBD1 (6 bases). The V end was cut by 4 bases, the J end by 6 bases, with 13 bases between. CDR3 length: 14 residues. The CDR3 region has the DNA TGTGCCAGCAGTTCAACAGGGAGTACCAATGAGCAGTTCTTC. It translates to CASSSTGSTNEQFF.

In this sample, this clonotype turned up many times. The chain links TRBV7-3 to TRBJ2-3; 11 bases line up with TRBD2. Germline V gives CDR1 SGHTA, CDR2 FQGTGA. The CDR3 has 16 amino acids. The J segment lost 3 bases and the V segment lost 3 bases, leaving 5 bases of the junction unmatched. The CDR3 loop reads CASSFTSGGVTDTQYF. The CDR3 region has the DNA TGTGCCAGCAGCTTCACTAGCGGGGGCGTTACAGATACGCAGTATTTT.

This clonotype was detected ten times or more. The chain combines TRBV27 with TRBJ2-3; perhaps TRBD2 as D (6 bases). The CDR3 extends over 17 amino acids. The ends were cut back, 5 bases at V and 5 bases at J, with 23 bases in the middle. Germline V gives CDR1 MNHEY, CDR2 SMNVEV (reference sequence). CDR3 loop: CASSETGTPLYKDTQYF. For the CDR3, the DNA is TGTGCCAGCAGTGAGACCGGGACTCCCCTTTACAAAGATACGCAGTATTTT.

This clonotype was observed a few times. The CDR3 here is CSASQRGTSQETQYF. Here the CDR3 DNA reads TGCAGTGCTTCACAGCGGGGGACCTCCCAAGAGACCCAGTACTTC. V usage is TRBV20-1 and J usage is TRBJ2-5; TRBD2 matches 8 bases. In germline, CDR1 is DFQATT, CDR2 SNEGSKA (reference sequence). The CDR3 has 15 residues. Trimming took 5 bases from V and 1 from J; bases not matched to a gene: 9.

This clonotype was picked up many times. The chain combines TRBV6-2 or TRBV6-3 with TRBJ2-5; a weak D match, TRBD1 (5 bases). Germline V lookup: CDR1 MNHEY, CDR2 SVGEGT. The CDR3 runs 13 residues. V dropped 6 bases and J dropped 5 bases, with 13 bases sitting between them. The CDR3 nucleotides are TGTGCCAGCAGGAAGGGGTTGACCGAGACCCAGTACTTC. This translates into CASRKGLTETQYF.

The CDR3 sequence is CASSLGGVGPQHF. DNA of the CDR3: TGTGCCAGCAGCTTAGGGGGGGTAGGGCCCCAGCATTTT. V is TRBV7-2 and J is TRBJ1-5; weak D call: TRBD1 (5 bases). Germline loops: CDR1 SGHTA, CDR2 FQGNSA. The CDR3 length is 13 residues. V lost 1 base and J 9 bases, leaving 10 bases between the germline ends.

This chain connects TRBV5-1 to TRBJ2-3, with D possibly matching TRBD2 (6 bases). Germline CDR1 and CDR2: SGHRS and YFSETQ. Between the trimmed V and J ends, which lost 5 bases and 0 bases, there was a span of 10 bases. The CDR3 loop spans 14 amino acids. The CDR3 DNA reads as TGCGCCAGCAGGGAGGGGATAAGCACAGATACGCAGTATTTT. This gives the protein CASREGISTDTQYF.

CDR3 nucleotides: TGTGCCAGCAGCACCGGGACAGGCGATGAGGAGCAGTTCTTC. It specifies CASSTGTGDEEQFF. The chain joins TRBV7-9 to TRBJ2-1; 8 bases are a match to TRBD1. V dropped 5 bases and J dropped 10; count of bases not matched to a gene: 10. The CDR3 consists of 14 residues. The germline gives CDR1 SEHNR, CDR2 FQNEAQ (reference sequence).

This clonotype was counted at least ten times. The chain joins TRBV20-1 to TRBJ2-5; TRBD1 might be the D (5 bases). Germline V CDR1 and CDR2: DFQATT, SNEGSKA (reference sequence). V was clipped by 2 bases and J by 0 bases, with 10 bases between them. The CDR3 loop spans 14 amino acids. This CDR3 is CSARSSDNQETQYF. The CDR3 DNA sequence: TGCAGTGCTAGATCGTCGGACAACCAAGAGACCCAGTACTTC.

About this clonotype: A read error may explain this, as a much larger clone is one base away. The gene calls are TRBV12-3 or TRBV12-4 and TRBJ2-5, with 7 bases lining up with TRBD2. V lost 7 bases, J lost 7 bases, and 15 bases stayed unmatched. The CDR3 has 15 residues. The CDR3 DNA sequence: TGTGCCAGCACCCGGGAGAGAGTCCCGGGGGGGACCCAGTACTTC. Translation: CASTRERVPGGTQYF.

This clonotype was counted ten times or more. The genes are TRBV18 and TRBJ1-2; TRBD1 is a possible D gene (5 bases). CDR3 length: 13 residues. Germline CDR1 and CDR2: KGHSH and LQKENI. Between the trimmed V and J ends, which lost 2 bases and 7 bases, there was a span of 11 bases. The chain's CDR3 is CASSPRGAAGYTF. The CDR3 region has the DNA TGTGCCAGCTCACCAAGGGGAGCTGCTGGCTACACCTTC.